This T cell receptor beta chain appears in the sequencing data of a study of cytomegalovirus exposure and HLA in healthy donors. The V end lost 7 bases, the J end lost 14 bases, and 19 bases lay between the germline ends. The CDR3 covers 11 residues. Germline values: CDR1 SQVTM, CDR2 ANQGSEA. In the PCR, 60 Vbeta and 13 Jbeta primers were used. The data were produced by immunoSEQ multiplex PCR, yet TCRdb's version contains in-frame clones alone and is incomplete. The sample consists of 120,000 to 150,000 clones, 77% of them appearing once. This receptor was obtained from a woman aged 50 to 60 in good health and CMV-seronegative. Sequenced sample: PBMCs. This chain uses TRBV29-1 with TRBJ2-3; the D gene is possibly TRBD2 (7 bases). This CDR3 is CSAQGGERGYF. CDR3 nucleotide sequence: TGCAGCGCCCAAGGGGGGGAGCGCGGGTATTTT.